The 15 T cell receptor beta chains listed next were all sequenced from one sample in a study of T-cell memory formation after mild COVID-19. TCRdb itself ran the 5' RACE reads through MiXCR, one entry per CDR3 protein. The sample records some 290,000 distinct CDR3 sequences, 15% to 20% being singletons. Sequencing used PBMCs or a T cell subset sorted from them (not recorded which). The source of these receptors is a man younger than 35 who had mild COVID-19 (a few samples of this study predate the infection). Cell type and time point are not known.

This clonotype showed up just a few times. This chain links TRBV7-2 with TRBJ2-5; a weak D match, TRBD2 (5 bases). Trimming removed 4 bases from V and 3 bases from J, with 9 bases in between. From germline, CDR1 is SGHTA and CDR2 FQGNSA. CDR3 length equals 13 residues. The CDR3 protein is CASSWEAEETQYF. The CDR3 DNA is TGTGCCAGCAGCTGGGAAGCGGAAGAGACCCAGTACTTC.

This sequence joins TRBV7-2 and TRBJ1-1, with TRBD1 matching 7 bases. The V and J ends lost 2 bases and 3 bases, in that order; junction bases with no gene match: 6. Germline V gene sequence: CDR1 SGHTA, CDR2 FQGNSA. The CDR3 consists of 15 residues. The CDR3 nucleotides are TGTGCCAGCAGCTTACTAGGGGGCTTGGACACTGAAGCTTTCTTT. The encoded protein is CASSLLGGLDTEAFF.

V usage is TRBV7-2 and J usage is TRBJ2-7; 8 bases are shared with TRBD2. Trimming at V came to 5 bases and at J to 3 bases, leaving 6 bases not matched to a gene. The CDR3 loop spans 14 amino acids. Germline lookup yields CDR1 SGHTA and CDR2 FQGNSA. Written as DNA, the CDR3 is TGTGCCAGCAGCCCTACCGGGACTAGCTACGAGCAGTACTTC. Amino acid sequence: CASSPTGTSYEQYF.

The rearrangement joins TRBV29-1 to TRBJ1-3; D uncertain. The ends were cut back, 5 bases at V and 1 base at J, with 3 bases in the middle. Germline V gene lookup returns CDR1 SQVTM and CDR2 ANQGSEA. This CDR3 has 11 residues. This CDR3 reads CSVKSGNTIYF. In DNA, the CDR3 is TGCAGCGTTAAGTCTGGAAACACCATATATTTT.

This clonotype was seen a handful of times. The genes are TRBV2 and TRBJ1-1; D unclear. Germline CDR1 SNHLY, CDR2 FYNNEI. Deletions cut 6 bases from V and 0 bases from J, with 8 bases between. The CDR3 extends over 13 amino acids. The CDR3 is CASRNSLNTEAFF. Written as DNA, the CDR3 is TGTGCCAGCAGAAACAGCTTGAACACTGAAGCTTTCTTT.

A few counts support this clonotype. This rearrangement joins TRBV25-1 to TRBJ2-7, with D unclear. The CDR3 covers 11 residues. Per germline, CDR1 MGHDK and CDR2 SYGVNS. Trimming took off 6 bases at V and 5 bases at J, with 8 bases between the two ends. CDR3 in amino acids: CASRGGNEQYF. As DNA, the CDR3 is TGTGCCAGCAGGGGCGGTAACGAGCAGTACTTC.

The chain uses TRBV5-5 and TRBJ1-2; a possible D gene is TRBD1 (5 bases). The V gene's germline CDR1 is SGHKS and CDR2 YYEKEE (reference sequence). The V and J ends lost 0 bases and 3 bases respectively, with 12 bases between them. The CDR3 extends over 15 amino acids. The CDR3 sequence: CASSLGIQGYYGYTF. CDR3 coding DNA: TGTGCCAGCAGCTTGGGGATTCAGGGTTACTATGGCTACACCTTC.

This clonotype showed up many times. In DNA form, the CDR3 reads TGCGCCAGCAGCTTGGCCGGGGATCAGCCCCAGCATTTT. This translates into CASSLAGDQPQHF. The chain is built from TRBV5-1 and TRBJ1-5; D uncertain. The CDR3 totals 13 residues. The V gene's germline CDR1 is SGHRS and CDR2 YFSETQ. The ends were cut back, 0 bases at V and 5 bases at J, with 6 bases in the middle.

The chain carries TRBV10-3 and TRBJ2-3; TRBD1 might be the D (8 bases). This CDR3 is built from 13 residues. Germline lookup yields CDR1 ENHRY and CDR2 SYGVKD. Trimming left V 8 bases short and J 4 bases short, with 13 bases between. The CDR3 sequence is CAIAQGGADTQYF. The DNA of the CDR3 is TGTGCCATCGCACAGGGGGGGGCAGATACGCAGTATTTT.

The chain has TRBV6-5 and TRBJ2-3; maybe TRBD2 (7 bases). Looked up from germline, CDR1 is MNHEY and CDR2 is SVGAGI. Trimming removed 7 bases from V and 0 bases from J, with 17 bases in between. The CDR3 is 16 amino acids. CDR3 protein: CASTLEGGGSTDTQYF. Here the CDR3 DNA reads TGTGCCAGCACCCTCGAGGGGGGGGGAAGCACAGATACGCAGTATTTT.

This clonotype was picked up a small number of times. The rearrangement uses TRBV6-5 and TRBJ2-7; 12 bases align to TRBD2. The CDR3 length is 15 residues. Per the germline V gene, CDR1 is MNHEY and CDR2 is SVGAGI. The ends lost 5 bases at V and 6 bases at J; junction bases unmatched: 8. CDR3 sequence: CASSAGLAGIGEQYF. DNA of the CDR3: TGTGCCAGCAGTGCCGGACTAGCGGGGATCGGCGAGCAGTACTTC.

The rearrangement links TRBV1 to TRBJ2-1; the D segment call TRBD1 is taken from the table without a DNA check. TRBV1 is assigned pseudogene status. The CDR3 spans 11 residues. In DNA form, the CDR3 reads TGCACCAGCTGGCCGGGCGCTGGGTTGTTCTTC. It specifies CTSWPGAGLFF.

The table lists this clonotype with a few counts. This chain connects TRBV7-2 to TRBJ2-7, with no clear D. Trimming took off 5 bases at V and 2 bases at J, with 16 bases between the two ends. CDR1 is SGHTA, CDR2 FQGNSA, per germline. The CDR3 spans 15 residues. The CDR3 region has the DNA TGTGCCAGCAGCCCCGGGTCAGGTCATGCCTACGAGCAGTACTTC. Residues: CASSPGSGHAYEQYF. The variable domain in full, completed from reference TRBV7-2 and TRBJ2-7, reads GAGVSQSPSNKVTEKGKDVELRCDPISGHTALYWYRQSLGQGLEFLIYFQGNSAPDKSGLPSDRFSAERTGGSVSTLTIQRTQQEDSAVYLCASSPGSGHAYEQYFGPGTRLTVT.

The chain joins TRBV7-2 to TRBJ2-1, with 7 bases that match TRBD1. From germline, CDR1 is SGHTA and CDR2 FQGNSA. With 0 bases clipped from V and 0 bases from J, the junction kept 2 bases outside the gene matches. This CDR3 region has 16 residues. The CDR3 spells CASSLAWDSSYNEQFF. CDR3 sequence (DNA): TGTGCCAGCAGCTTAGCGTGGGACAGCTCCTACAATGAGCAGTTCTTC.

V usage is TRBV12-3 or TRBV12-4 and J usage is TRBJ2-3; the D gene could be TRBD1 or TRBD2 (5 bases each). With 4 bases removed from V and 3 bases from J, the gap between germline ends came to 14 bases. This CDR3 region has 15 residues. This CDR3 reads CASSSKGWGTDTQYF. The CDR3 DNA reads as TGTGCCAGCAGTTCGAAGGGGTGGGGGACAGATACGCAGTATTTT.